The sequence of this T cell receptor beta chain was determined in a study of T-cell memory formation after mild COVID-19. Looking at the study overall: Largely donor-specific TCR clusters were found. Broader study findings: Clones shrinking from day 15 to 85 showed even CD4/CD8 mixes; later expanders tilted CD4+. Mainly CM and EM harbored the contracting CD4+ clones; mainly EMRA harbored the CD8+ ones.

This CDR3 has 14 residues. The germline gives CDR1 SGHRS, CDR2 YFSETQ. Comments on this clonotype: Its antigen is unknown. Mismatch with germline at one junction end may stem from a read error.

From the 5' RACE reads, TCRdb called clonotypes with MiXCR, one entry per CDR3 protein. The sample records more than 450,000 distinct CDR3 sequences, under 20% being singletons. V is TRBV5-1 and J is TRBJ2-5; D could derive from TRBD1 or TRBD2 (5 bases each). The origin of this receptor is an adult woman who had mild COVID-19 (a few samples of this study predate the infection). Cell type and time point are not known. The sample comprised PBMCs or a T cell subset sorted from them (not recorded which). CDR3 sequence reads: CARSLSGGEETQYF. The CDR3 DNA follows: TGCGCCAGAAGCTTATCTGGGGGTGAAGAGACCCAGTACTTC.